This T cell receptor (beta chain) was sequenced during a study of cytomegalovirus exposure and HLA in healthy donors. Study results and caveats: Immune exposure data for these donors was limited to CMV serostatus. Because they were indistinguishable, some V segments, including TRBV6-2 and TRBV6-3, were excluded.

Concerning this clone itself: Its matching antigen is unknown.

The PCR employed 60 Vbeta primers together with 13 Jbeta primers. Here immunoSEQ multiplex PCR was the method, and the copy in TCRdb shows in-frame clones only, minus some. The table has around 74,000 clones, roughly 85% seen once. The CDR3 length is 13 residues. Germline CDR1 reads SQVTM; CDR2 reads ANQGSEA. The ends were cut back, 4 bases at V and 2 bases at J, with 11 bases in the middle. The chain has TRBV29-1 and TRBJ2-5, with a possible D match to TRBD1 (5 bases). This receptor was identified in a man aged 25 to 40 in good health and CMV-seronegative. The sample consisted of PBMCs. CDR3 residues: CSVVGAAQETQYF. Here the CDR3 DNA reads TGCAGCGTTGTAGGGGCAGCTCAAGAGACCCAGTACTTC.